These 21 T cell receptor beta chains originate from one sample sequenced in a study of shared clonotypes between healthy human individuals. Some clones are missing from TCRdb's copy, which holds only in-frame ones; the method was immunoSEQ multiplex PCR. The table lists under 1,100,000 clones, 70% to 80% of them singletons. Sequenced input: memory CD4+ T cells from PBMCs. The subset was: CD45RA-negative fraction. These receptors were taken from a man between 18 and 35 years old in good health. Some clones in this sample may be carry-over from other donors' samples.

V is TRBV30 and J is TRBJ1-3; 12 bases are shared with TRBD1. The CDR3 is made up of 17 amino acids. Germline CDR1 and CDR2: GTSNPN and SVGIG (reference sequence). Germline trimming cut 7 bases from V and 1 base from J; bases unmatched to any gene: 11. DNA for the CDR3: TGTGCCTTCCGGGACAGGGGGCTAATGAGGTCTGGAAACACCATATATTTT. Translating it yields CAFRDRGLMRSGNTIYF.

V is TRBV28 and J is TRBJ2-5; D ambiguous. This CDR3 region has 12 residues. Looked up from germline, CDR1 is MDHEN and CDR2 is SYDVKM. V was pared by 5 bases and J by 7 bases, with 11 bases between. CDR3 bases: TGTGCCAGCAGTAAAGAAACGTCGACCCAGTACTTC. It translates to CASSKETSTQYF.

The rearrangement joins TRBV5-6 to TRBJ2-7; maybe TRBD2 (6 bases). Germline V CDR1 and CDR2: SGHDT, YYEEEE. The CDR3 is made up of 13 amino acids. The V and J ends lost 4 bases and 4 bases respectively, with 12 bases between them. CDR3 loop: CASSAAGLYEQYF. DNA of the CDR3: TGTGCCAGCAGCGCGGCGGGATTGTACGAGCAGTACTTC.

Concerning this clone itself: Other nucleotide sequences from this sample produce the same CDR3. The gene calls are TRBV28 and TRBJ2-7; D not resolved. Germline V gives CDR1 MDHEN, CDR2 SYDVKM. CDR3 length: 12 residues. The V gene lost 2 bases and the J gene lost 4 bases, with 6 bases spanning the gap. CDR3 coding DNA: TGTGCCAGCAGTTTAGCCCTGTACGAGCAGTACTTC. Translation: CASSLALYEQYF. The entire variable domain, with the rest obtained from reference TRBV28 and TRBJ2-7, is as follows: DVKVTQSSRYLVKRTGEKVFLECVQDMDHENMFWYRQDPGLGLRLIYFSYDVKMKEKGDIPEGYSVSREKKERFSLILESASTNQTSMYLCASSLALYEQYFGPGTRLTVT.

The chain employs TRBV7-8 and TRBJ2-7; no firm D call. In germline, CDR1 is SGHVS, CDR2 FQNEAQ. V lost 2 bases, J lost 2 bases, and 7 bases lay in between. This CDR3 contains 13 residues. The CDR3 protein is CASSLSPAYEQYF. The CDR3 DNA reads as TGTGCCAGCAGCTTATCTCCGGCCTACGAGCAGTACTTC.

The genes are TRBV19 and TRBJ2-7; D perhaps matches TRBD2 (7 bases). The V and J ends lost 7 bases and 2 bases respectively, with 21 bases between them. CDR1 is LNHDA, CDR2 SQIVND, per germline (reference sequence). This CDR3 has 16 amino acids. CDR3 coding DNA: TGTGCCAGTATGCTGGGGGGGGCTGGCTCAACCTACGAGCAGTACTTC. This translates into CASMLGGAGSTYEQYF.

The chain uses TRBV30 and TRBJ1-5; TRBD1 might be the D (6 bases). The CDR3 is 14 amino acids. Germline-derived CDR1 and CDR2 are GTSNPN and SVGIG (reference sequence). V lost 3 bases, J lost 4 bases, and 13 bases lay in between. CDR3 sequence (DNA): TGTGCCTGGAGCGGACAGAATCTTAATCAGCCCCAGCATTTT. Its protein product is CAWSGQNLNQPQHF. Filled out from reference TRBV30 and TRBJ1-5, the complete variable domain reads SQTIHQWPATLVQPVGSPLSLECTVEGTSNPNLYWYRQAAGRGLQLLFYSVGIGQISSEVPQNLSASRPQDRQFILSSKKLLLSDSGFYLCAWSGQNLNQPQHFGDGTRLSIL.

The V call is TRBV9, the J call TRBJ2-1, with a weak D call TRBD1 (5 bases). The CDR3 length is 14 residues. Trimming stripped 7 bases from V and 5 bases from J, with 16 bases between. The germline V gene encodes CDR1 SGDLS and CDR2 YYNGEE. The CDR3 spells CASGSITGDNEQFF. In nucleotides, the CDR3 is TGTGCCAGCGGATCCATTACAGGAGACAATGAGCAGTTCTTC. The variable domain in full, with the rest retrieved from reference TRBV9 and TRBJ2-1, is DSGVTQTPKHLITATGQRVTLRCSPRSGDLSVYWYQQSLDQGLQFLIQYYNGEERAKGNILERFSAQQFPDLHSELNLSSLELGDSALYFCASGSITGDNEQFFGPGTRLTVL.

A word on this clone: A far larger clone is just one base off, so this is likely a read error. The J gene is TRBJ1-2, the V gene TRBV5-4, with D unresolved. V was cut by 2 bases and J by 1 base, with 6 bases left in between. CDR3 size: 13 residues. CDR1 is SGHNT and CDR2 is YYREEE in the germline V gene (reference sequence). CDR3 bases: TGTGCCAGCAGCTTTGACAATAACTATGGCTACACCTTC. Translated, it gives CASSFDNNYGYTF.

V usage is TRBV7-9 and J usage is TRBJ1-1; 8 nucleotides match TRBD1. This CDR3 spans 14 amino acids. The germline V gene has CDR1 SEHNR and CDR2 FQNEAQ (reference sequence). The trim removed 5 bases at V and 5 bases at J, leaving 7 bases unmatched. CDR3 protein: CASSISGDRTEAFF. CDR3 nucleotides: TGTGCCAGCAGCATATCTGGGGACAGGACTGAAGCTTTCTTT.

A note on this clone: Other DNA sequences in this specimen translate into the identical CDR3. The chain combines TRBV30 with TRBJ2-1; D remains unclear. CDR3 length: 13 amino acids. Germline values: CDR1 GTSNPN, CDR2 SVGIG (reference sequence). Trimming cost V 0 bases and J 4 bases, with 7 bases left between them. Here the CDR3 reads CAWSVQIYNEQFF. The CDR3 DNA reads TGTGCCTGGAGTGTCCAGATTTACAATGAGCAGTTCTTC. Variable domain in full (rest from reference TRBV30 and TRBJ2-1): SQTIHQWPATLVQPVGSPLSLECTVEGTSNPNLYWYRQAAGRGLQLLFYSVGIGQISSEVPQNLSASRPQDRQFILSSKKLLLSDSGFYLCAWSVQIYNEQFFGPGTRLTVL.

The chain joins TRBV6-1 to TRBJ2-1; a weak D match, TRBD2 (6 bases). The CDR3 has 15 amino acids. The V gene lost 4 bases and the J gene lost 7 bases, with 17 bases spanning the gap. CDR1 and CDR2 from the germline V gene are MNHNS and SASEGT. DNA of the CDR3: TGTGCCAGCAGTGGAGGACCGGGACTCCAAAATGAGCAGTTCTTC. It encodes CASSGGPGLQNEQFF.

The chain employs TRBV27 and TRBJ2-7, with 12 positions matching TRBD2. Trimming took 2 bases from V and 2 from J; bases not matched to a gene: 13. The CDR3 contains 19 residues. Germline values: CDR1 MNHEY, CDR2 SMNVEV (reference sequence). The CDR3 DNA sequence: TGTGCCAGCAGTTTAAGGCCGCCGGGACTAGCGGGCCCAACCTACGAGCAGTACTTC. Protein product: CASSLRPPGLAGPTYEQYF.

This chain joins TRBV28 and TRBJ2-2; 8 bases align to TRBD2. With 10 bases clipped from V and 0 bases from J, the junction kept 10 bases outside the gene matches. The CDR3 spans 16 residues. The germline V gene encodes CDR1 MDHEN and CDR2 SYDVKM. The CDR3 DNA reads TGTGCCACCATTCAATCGGGACTAGCGAACACCGGGGAGCTGTTTTTT. As protein: CATIQSGLANTGELFF.

The table lists this clone with a few counts. The genes are TRBV4-3 and TRBJ2-3, with D unclear. The CDR3 covers 16 residues. The germline V gene has CDR1 LGHNA and CDR2 YSLEER. V lost 2 bases and J lost 1, with 13 bases in between. The CDR3 sequence is CASSQSLRRGTDTQYF. CDR3 DNA sequence: TGCGCCAGCAGCCAATCGTTGAGGCGCGGCACAGATACGCAGTATTTT.

The J gene is TRBJ1-3, the V gene TRBV6-6; D unclear. From germline, CDR1 is MNHNY and CDR2 SVGAGI (reference sequence). The CDR3 is 14 amino acids. V was shortened by 6 bases and J by 4 bases, with 13 bases between the two germline ends. CDR3 sequence (DNA): TGTGCCAGCAGCGGGCCGGGATCCGGAAACACCATATATTTT. Translation gives CASSGPGSGNTIYF.

The chain combines TRBV2 with TRBJ2-7; the match to TRBD2 covers 7 bases. Germline V gene lookup returns CDR1 SNHLY and CDR2 FYNNEI. The length of the CDR3 is 14 residues. J lost 5 bases, V lost 4 bases, and 8 bases had no gene match. CDR3 in amino acids: CASSGRRGSDEQYF. DNA for the CDR3: TGTGCCAGCAGTGGTAGGCGGGGGAGCGACGAGCAGTACTTC.

The rearrangement links TRBV18 to TRBJ1-2, with TRBD1 matching over 8 bases. The V gene end was trimmed by 4 bases and the J gene end by 4 bases; junction bases not matched to a gene: 2. The CDR3 length is 13 residues. The germline V gene encodes CDR1 KGHSH and CDR2 LQKENI. CDR3 sequence: CASSRTGSYGYTF. The CDR3, as DNA: TGTGCCAGCTCACGGACAGGGAGCTATGGCTACACCTTC.

Regarding this clone: This may be a read error, as it is one base from a much larger clone. The rearrangement uses TRBV4-1 and TRBJ2-5; D is perhaps TRBD2 (6 bases). Germline V gene data show CDR1 as MGHRA and CDR2 as YSYEKL. V lost 3 bases and J lost 5, with 13 bases in between. The length of the CDR3 is 14 residues. This CDR3 reads CASSHGSREETQYF. The CDR3 DNA is TGCGCCAGCAGCCATGGGTCCCGGGAGGAGACCCAGTACTTC.

The chain links TRBV27 to TRBJ1-2; the match to TRBD1 covers 7 bases. V was pared by 5 bases and J by 8 bases, with 14 bases of the junction left unmatched. This CDR3 spans 15 amino acids. CDR1 MNHEY and CDR2 SMNVEV come from the germline V gene (reference sequence). This chain's CDR3 is CASSRGGQGVRGYTF. In nucleotides, the CDR3 is TGTGCCAGCAGTCGAGGAGGGCAGGGGGTTCGAGGCTACACCTTC.

This chain uses TRBV4-2 with TRBJ1-2, with 11 bases fitting TRBD1. CDR1 and CDR2 from the germline V gene are LGHNA and YNFKEQ. The CDR3 spans 15 residues. V lost 6 bases to trimming and J lost 8 bases; unmatched junction nucleotides: 11. The CDR3 region is CASRQFRTGGGGYTF. Here the CDR3 DNA reads TGTGCCAGCAGACAATTTCGGACAGGGGGCGGCGGCTACACCTTC.